This T cell receptor (beta chain) emerged from a study of shared clonotypes between healthy human individuals. Study at large: Each donor had three CD4 naive, three CD4 memory, two CD8 naive and one CD8 memory plate.

Data came from immunoSEQ multiplex PCR; TCRdb stores just in-frame clones and leaves some out. The data show roughly 1,000,000 clones, approximately 80% seen once. V was clipped by 7 bases and J by 4 bases; unmatched bases: 11. CDR1 is SNHLY, CDR2 FYNNEI, per germline. The CDR3 extends over 16 amino acids. The rearrangement uses TRBV2 and TRBJ1-2; the match to TRBD1 covers 11 bases. The receptor was isolated from a man aged 18 to 30 in good health. Some clones in this sample may be carry-over from other donors' samples. The sample was memory CD4+ T cells from PBMCs. Specified subset: CD45RA-negative fraction. CDR3 in DNA: TGTGCCAGCAATCGTCAAGGGGGGACAGGGGGCTATGGCTACACCTTC. It is translated as CASNRQGGTGGYGYTF.